A single sample gave rise to the 28 T cell receptor beta chains below, sequenced in a study of CD8+ T cells in alopecia areata. Reverse transcribed after extraction, RNA yielded cDNA as the sequencing template. Some clones are missing from TCRdb's copy, which holds only in-frame ones; the method was immunoSEQ multiplex PCR. The top ten clones hold around 20% of a sample with 150,000 or so clones, almost 50% of them seen once. Sequenced material: CD8+ T cells sorted from blood, taken at week 0. The receptors originated from a human donor with alopecia areata.

V is TRBV6-1 and J is TRBJ2-5; D gene ambiguous. Trimming took off 3 bases at V and 5 bases at J, with 4 bases between the two ends. Germline V gene sequence: CDR1 MNHNS, CDR2 SASEGT. The CDR3 is 11 residues long. CDR3 sequence reads: CASSEWETQYF. Written as DNA, the CDR3 is TGTGCCAGCAGTGAGTGGGAGACCCAGTACTTC.

V and J are TRBV29-1 and TRBJ1-4; TRBD1 is a possible D gene (6 bases). The length of the CDR3 is 14 residues. With 5 bases removed from V and 7 bases from J, the gap between germline ends came to 17 bases. Germline V gene lookup returns CDR1 SQVTM and CDR2 ANQGSEA. The chain's CDR3 is CSVLDRLESEKLFF. Written as DNA, the CDR3 is TGCAGCGTTTTAGACAGGTTGGAGAGTGAAAAACTGTTTTTT.

The gene calls are TRBV29-1 and TRBJ2-5; no firm D call. The V end was cut by 5 bases, the J end by 5 bases, with 9 bases between. The CDR3 contains 11 residues. Germline CDR1 is SQVTM and CDR2 is ANQGSEA. The CDR3 region is CSVRVLETQYF. The CDR3 nucleotides are TGCAGCGTTAGGGTTTTGGAGACCCAGTACTTC. The full variable domain, with the rest looked up from reference TRBV29-1 and TRBJ2-5, is SAVISQKPSRDICQRGTSLTIQCQVDSQVTMMFWYRQQPGQSLTLIATANQGSEATYESGFVIDKFPISRPNLTFSTLTVSNMSPEDSSIYLCSVRVLETQYFGPGTRLLVL.

This clone occurred a few times. The chain carries TRBV7-9 and TRBJ2-1; D gene unclear. The CDR3 spans 13 residues. V lost 2 bases and J lost 10, with 12 bases in between. CDR1 is SEHNR, CDR2 FQNEAQ, per germline (reference sequence). This CDR3 reads CASSLTRKEEQFF. CDR3 nucleotide sequence: TGTGCCAGCAGCTTAACCCGGAAGGAGGAGCAGTTCTTC.

Comments on this clone: One end of the junction does not line up with germline, which may come from a read error. V gene TRBV29-1 combines with J gene TRBJ2-7, with 8 bases aligning to TRBD1. Germline CDR1 SQVTM, CDR2 ANQGSEA. There are 14 residues in the CDR3. For the CDR3, the DNA is TGCAGCGTTGAAGATGCAGGGGGCTCCGACGAGCAGTACTTC. Protein: CSVEDAGGSDEQYF.

This clone was seen a handful of times. This sample includes further DNA sequences coding for the same CDR3. The chain joins TRBV9 to TRBJ2-7; D is undetermined. Per the germline V gene, CDR1 is SGDLS and CDR2 is YYNGEE. Trimming cost V 0 bases and J 6 bases, with 7 bases left between them. The CDR3 is 12 amino acids. This CDR3 is CASSVGGGEQYF. The CDR3 region has the DNA TGTGCCAGCAGCGTAGGGGGTGGCGAGCAGTACTTC.

This sequence joins TRBV29-1 and TRBJ1-1; D not resolved. Per germline, CDR1 SQVTM and CDR2 ANQGSEA. The CDR3 loop spans 13 amino acids. Trimming removed 0 bases from V and 7 bases from J, with 12 bases in between. CDR3 sequence (DNA): TGCAGCGTTGAAGATCATTGGATAGTTGAAGCTTTCTTT. Residues: CSVEDHWIVEAFF.

The V gene is TRBV9, the J gene TRBJ2-1, with 10 bases that match TRBD2. CDR1 is SGDLS, CDR2 YYNGEE, per germline. J lost 6 bases, V lost 0 bases, and 3 bases had no gene match. The CDR3 has 15 amino acids. The CDR3 spells CASSVEQRGGNEQFF. The CDR3 region has the DNA TGTGCCAGCAGCGTAGAGCAGCGGGGGGGCAATGAGCAGTTCTTC.

The chain recombines TRBV30 with TRBJ2-1, with 7 bases fitting TRBD2. V trimming: 7 bases; J trimming: 8 bases; junction bases outside the gene matches: 11. The CDR3 spans 13 residues. CDR1 and CDR2 (germline): GTSNPN, SVGIG (reference sequence). The CDR3 DNA reads TGTGCCTCCCGCGAGCGGGGAGGCTATGAGCAGTTCTTC. Translating it yields CASRERGGYEQFF.

The V gene is TRBV7-8, the J gene TRBJ1-2; 10 positions match TRBD1. V lost 3 bases, J lost 7 bases, and 14 bases stayed unmatched. Per germline, CDR1 SGHVS and CDR2 FQNEAQ. This CDR3 is built from 17 residues. CDR3 sequence reads: CASSFDKATGGRVGYTF. For the CDR3, the DNA is TGTGCCAGCAGCTTTGACAAGGCGACAGGGGGCAGGGTTGGCTACACCTTC.

This clone was seen a handful of times. This chain joins TRBV10-3 and TRBJ2-3; TRBD2 matches at 10 bases. The CDR3 sequence is 16 residues long. The V gene's germline CDR1 is ENHRY and CDR2 SYGVKD. The V segment lost 3 bases and the J segment 3 bases; nucleotides outside the gene matches: 6. The DNA of the CDR3 is TGTGCCATCAGTGATCAGCGGGGGGGCGGAACAGATACGCAGTATTTT. Encoded protein: CAISDQRGGGTDTQYF.

This clone was detected a few times. The V and J genes are TRBV6-5 and TRBJ1-4, with 9 positions matching TRBD1. After removal of 0 bases from V and 7 bases from J, the junction contained 6 bases not matched to a gene. The germline gives CDR1 MNHEY, CDR2 SVGAGI. The CDR3 sequence is 16 residues long. CDR3 sequence reads: CASSYSGGTGSEKLFF. The CDR3 DNA reads as TGTGCCAGCAGTTACTCCGGGGGGACAGGGTCTGAAAAACTGTTTTTT.

This clone turned up a few times. The chain uses TRBV7-9 and TRBJ2-1; 10 nucleotides line up with TRBD2. CDR1 and CDR2 from the germline V gene are SEHNR and FQNEAQ (reference sequence). There are 17 residues in the CDR3. Trimming at V came to 2 bases and at J to 5 bases, leaving 9 bases not matched to a gene. The CDR3 sequence: CASSLPAGTSVNNEQFF. CDR3 DNA sequence: TGTGCCAGCAGCTTACCGGCCGGGACTAGCGTAAACAATGAGCAGTTCTTC.

A note on this clone: The junction departs from germline at one end; a sequencing error may be responsible. The chain recombines TRBV13 with TRBJ2-1; 15 nucleotides align to TRBD2. This CDR3 has 18 amino acids. Germline V gives CDR1 PRHDT, CDR2 FYEKMQ (reference sequence). The CDR3 bases are TGTGCCAGCAGCATAGGGACTAGCGGGGGGCCCAGGCACAATGAGCAGTTCTTC. Encoded protein: CASSIGTSGGPRHNEQFF.

Only a few counts were recorded for this clone. The chain combines TRBV4-3 with TRBJ2-1, with 9 bases matching TRBD2. V was pared by 1 base and J by 9 bases, with 10 bases of the junction left unmatched. This CDR3 region has 16 residues. The germline V gene has CDR1 LGHNA and CDR2 YSLEER. The chain's CDR3 is CASSQGLGGGAGEQFF. The CDR3 bases are TGCGCCAGCAGCCAAGGTCTTGGCGGGGGGGCGGGTGAGCAGTTCTTC.

The chain uses TRBV29-1 and TRBJ1-2; tentatively, D is TRBD1 (5 bases). Germline V CDR1 and CDR2: SQVTM, ANQGSEA. V lost 3 bases to trimming and J lost 2 bases, with 13 bases between them. This CDR3 contains 14 residues. CDR3 loop: CSVDYPGINYGYTF. The CDR3 DNA reads TGCAGCGTTGATTATCCAGGGATAAACTATGGCTACACCTTC.

V gene TRBV19 combines with J gene TRBJ1-1; 8 positions agree with TRBD1. V gave up 9 bases and J gave up 3 bases; unmatched junction bases: 6. The CDR3 runs to 13 residues. Per germline, CDR1 LNHDA and CDR2 SQIVND (reference sequence). DNA of the CDR3: TGTGCCAGCAGGGACAGGAGTTACACTGAAGCTTTCTTT. It codes for CASRDRSYTEAFF.

The chain is built from TRBV5-6 and TRBJ1-5, with TRBD1 matching 7 bases. Germline V gene lookup returns CDR1 SGHDT and CDR2 YYEEEE. The V gene end was trimmed by 4 bases and the J gene end by 11 bases; junction bases not matched to a gene: 6. The CDR3 covers 12 residues. The CDR3 coding sequence is TGTGCCAGCAGCGCGGGACAGCTAGCCCAGCATTTT. This translates into CASSAGQLAQHF.

The chain uses TRBV27 and TRBJ2-1; possible D gene TRBD1, 5 bases. The germline CDR1 and CDR2 sequences are MNHEY and SMNVEV (reference sequence). Trimming stripped 6 bases from V and 14 bases from J, with 23 bases between. This CDR3 is 14 amino acids long. The CDR3 reads CASSTPSGSSRKFF. The CDR3 nucleotides read TGTGCCAGCAGCACCCCTTCAGGGTCTTCTAGGAAGTTCTTC.

This clone was detected a few times. The chain links TRBV5-8 to TRBJ2-7; TRBD1 aligns across 8 bases. The CDR3 length is 15 residues. After removal of 4 bases from V and 0 bases from J, the junction contained 6 bases not matched to a gene. CDR1 and CDR2 (germline): SGHTS, YDEGEE. In DNA, the CDR3 is TGTGCCAGCAGCAACAGGGGGATTCGCTCCTACGAGCAGTACTTC. Translation: CASSNRGIRSYEQYF.

This clone was seen at least ten times. The rearrangement links TRBV2 to TRBJ2-7; no reliable D call. Germline-derived CDR1 and CDR2 are SNHLY and FYNNEI. The CDR3 loop spans 14 amino acids. The V gene lost 10 bases and the J gene lost 3 bases, with 19 bases spanning the gap. The CDR3 spells CATINRPALYEQYF. CDR3 in DNA: TGTGCCACGATAAACCGGCCCGCCCTCTACGAGCAGTACTTC. Full variable domain (rest looked up from reference TRBV2 and TRBJ2-7): EPEVTQTPSHQVTQMGQEVILRCVPISNHLYFYWYRQILGQKVEFLVSFYNNEISEKSEIFDDQFSVERPDGSNFTLKIRSTKLEDSAMYFCATINRPALYEQYFGPGTRLTVT.

The chain links TRBV29-1 to TRBJ2-4; tentative D call: TRBD2 (5 bases). The CDR3 is made up of 12 amino acids. Trimming stripped 4 bases from V and 3 bases from J, with 7 bases between. Looked up from germline, CDR1 is SQVTM and CDR2 is ANQGSEA. DNA for the CDR3: TGCAGCGTTGGGGAGTTCAAAAACATTCAGTACTTC. Translating gives CSVGEFKNIQYF. The complete variable domain, with remaining parts taken from reference TRBV29-1 and TRBJ2-4, reads SAVISQKPSRDICQRGTSLTIQCQVDSQVTMMFWYRQQPGQSLTLIATANQGSEATYESGFVIDKFPISRPNLTFSTLTVSNMSPEDSSIYLCSVGEFKNIQYFGAGTRLSVL.

This clone was recorded a few times. This chain joins TRBV5-6 and TRBJ1-1; no firm D call. Trimming stripped 0 bases from V and 5 bases from J, with 8 bases between. The CDR3 length is 13 residues. Germline CDR1 SGHDT, CDR2 YYEEEE. CDR3 bases: TGTGCCAGCAGCTTGGAGGCAGCGACTGAAGCTTTCTTT. This encodes CASSLEAATEAFF.

There are a few counts of this clone. The rearrangement uses TRBV5-6 and TRBJ2-7; no clear D gene. The CDR3 has 12 amino acids. The V gene's germline CDR1 is SGHDT and CDR2 YYEEEE. The ends were cut back, 3 bases at V and 0 bases at J, with 4 bases in the middle. DNA of the CDR3: TGTGCCAGCAGCTACGGCTCCTACGAGCAGTACTTC. As protein: CASSYGSYEQYF.

The CDR3 is CASSVGETEAFF. The CDR3 DNA reads TGTGCCAGCAGCGTGGGGGAGACTGAAGCTTTCTTT. The rearrangement links TRBV9 to TRBJ1-1, with a weak D call TRBD1 (5 bases). Germline CDR1 reads SGDLS; CDR2 reads YYNGEE. The CDR3 loop spans 12 amino acids. V lost 2 bases and J lost 5, with 7 bases in between.

In this sample, this clone turned up a few times. The V gene is TRBV2, the J gene TRBJ2-7; D is possibly TRBD1 (6 bases). Looked up from germline, CDR1 is SNHLY and CDR2 is FYNNEI. This CDR3 comprises 14 residues. Trimming left V 8 bases short and J 2 bases short, with 16 bases between. In nucleotides, the CDR3 is TGTGCCAGCCGCAGGGGCCACGAACCCTACGAGCAGTACTTC. Its translation: CASRRGHEPYEQYF.

CDR3 DNA sequence: TGTGCCAGCAGCTTCGAGGCAGGCAACAACTATGGCTACACCTTC. The encoded protein is CASSFEAGNNYGYTF. This chain links TRBV9 with TRBJ1-2; D unclear. CDR1 and CDR2 from the germline V gene are SGDLS and YYNGEE. The CDR3 runs 15 residues. Trimming pared 4 bases from V and 2 bases from J, leaving 15 bases between.

This clone was recorded once. The chain joins TRBV9 to TRBJ1-2; TRBD1 aligns across 7 bases. CDR3 length: 16 residues. After removal of 1 base from V and 3 bases from J, the junction contained 9 bases not matched to a gene. CDR1 SGDLS and CDR2 YYNGEE come from the germline V gene. This chain's CDR3 is CASSVHQTGLDYGYTF. CDR3 DNA sequence: TGTGCCAGCAGCGTACATCAGACAGGGCTGGACTATGGCTACACCTTC.